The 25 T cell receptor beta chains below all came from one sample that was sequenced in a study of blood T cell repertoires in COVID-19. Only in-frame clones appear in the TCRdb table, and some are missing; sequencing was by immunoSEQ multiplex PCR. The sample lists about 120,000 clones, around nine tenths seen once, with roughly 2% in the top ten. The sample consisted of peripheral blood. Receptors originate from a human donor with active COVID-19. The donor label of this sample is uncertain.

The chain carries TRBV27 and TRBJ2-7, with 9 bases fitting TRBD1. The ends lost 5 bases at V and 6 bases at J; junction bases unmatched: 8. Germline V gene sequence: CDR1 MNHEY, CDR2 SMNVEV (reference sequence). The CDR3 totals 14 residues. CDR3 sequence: CASSDRDRVTEQYF. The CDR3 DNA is TGTGCCAGCAGTGACCGGGACAGGGTCACCGAGCAGTACTTC.

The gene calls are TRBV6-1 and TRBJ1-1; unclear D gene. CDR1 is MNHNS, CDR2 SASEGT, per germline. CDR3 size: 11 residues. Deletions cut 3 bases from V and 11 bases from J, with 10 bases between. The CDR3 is CASSDEKWAFF. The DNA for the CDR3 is TGTGCCAGCAGTGACGAGAAGTGGGCTTTCTTT.

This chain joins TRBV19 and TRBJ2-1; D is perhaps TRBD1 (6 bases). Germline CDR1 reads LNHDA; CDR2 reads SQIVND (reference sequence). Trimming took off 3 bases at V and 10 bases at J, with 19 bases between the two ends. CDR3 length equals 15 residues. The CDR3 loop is CASSISGTPPWEQFF. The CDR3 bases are TGTGCCAGTAGTATTTCGGGGACACCCCCATGGGAGCAGTTCTTC.

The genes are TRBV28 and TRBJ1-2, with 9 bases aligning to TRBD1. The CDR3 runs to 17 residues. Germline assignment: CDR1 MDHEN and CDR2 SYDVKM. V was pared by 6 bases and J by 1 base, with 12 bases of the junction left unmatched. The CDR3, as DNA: TGTGCCAGCAGCATGAGGGGACAGGGTAGGGGTAACTATGGCTACACCTTC. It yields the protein CASSMRGQGRGNYGYTF.

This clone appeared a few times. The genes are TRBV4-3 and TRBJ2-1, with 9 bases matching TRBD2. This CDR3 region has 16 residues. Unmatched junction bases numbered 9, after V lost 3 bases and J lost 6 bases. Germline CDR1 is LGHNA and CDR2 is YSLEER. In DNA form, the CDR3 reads TGCGCCAGCAGCCAGCTCGCGGGGGGGCCTGGCAATGAGCAGTTCTTC. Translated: CASSQLAGGPGNEQFF.

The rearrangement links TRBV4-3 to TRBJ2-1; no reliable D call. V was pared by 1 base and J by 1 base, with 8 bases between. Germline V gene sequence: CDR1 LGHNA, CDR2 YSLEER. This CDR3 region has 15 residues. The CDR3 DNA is TGCGCCAGCAGCCAAGGAGGTACTTCCTACAATGAGCAGTTCTTC. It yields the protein CASSQGGTSYNEQFF.

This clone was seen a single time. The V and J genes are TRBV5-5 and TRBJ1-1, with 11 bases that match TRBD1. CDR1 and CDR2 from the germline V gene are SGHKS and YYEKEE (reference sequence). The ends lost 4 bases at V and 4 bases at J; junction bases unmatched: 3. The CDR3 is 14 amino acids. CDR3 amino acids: CASSAGTGGTEAFF. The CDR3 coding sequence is TGTGCCAGCAGCGCCGGGACAGGGGGCACTGAAGCTTTCTTT.

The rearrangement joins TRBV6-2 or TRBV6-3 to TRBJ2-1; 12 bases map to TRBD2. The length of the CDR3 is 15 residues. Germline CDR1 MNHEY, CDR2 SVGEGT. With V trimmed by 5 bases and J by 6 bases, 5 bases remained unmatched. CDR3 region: CASSPRTSGANEQFF. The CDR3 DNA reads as TGTGCCAGCAGTCCACGGACTAGCGGGGCCAATGAGCAGTTCTTC.

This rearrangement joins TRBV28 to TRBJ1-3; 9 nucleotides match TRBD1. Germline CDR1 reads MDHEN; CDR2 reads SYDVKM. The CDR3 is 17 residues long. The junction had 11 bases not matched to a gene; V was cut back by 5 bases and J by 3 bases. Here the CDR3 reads CASSRSFRTGVGNTIYF. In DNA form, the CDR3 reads TGTGCCAGCAGTCGATCTTTCCGGACAGGGGTTGGAAACACCATATATTTT.

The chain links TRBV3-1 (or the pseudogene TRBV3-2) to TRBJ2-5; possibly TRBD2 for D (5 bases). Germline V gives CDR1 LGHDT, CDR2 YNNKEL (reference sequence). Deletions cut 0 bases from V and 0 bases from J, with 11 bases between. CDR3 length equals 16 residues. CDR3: CASSQDVASNQETQYF. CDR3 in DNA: TGTGCCAGCAGCCAAGATGTCGCTAGCAACCAAGAGACCCAGTACTTC.

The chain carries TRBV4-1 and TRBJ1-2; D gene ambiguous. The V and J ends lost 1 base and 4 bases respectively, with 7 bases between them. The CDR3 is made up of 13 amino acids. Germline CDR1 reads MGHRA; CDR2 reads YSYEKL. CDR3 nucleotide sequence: TGCGCCAGCAGCCAAGGACAAGGCTATGGCTACACCTTC. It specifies CASSQGQGYGYTF.

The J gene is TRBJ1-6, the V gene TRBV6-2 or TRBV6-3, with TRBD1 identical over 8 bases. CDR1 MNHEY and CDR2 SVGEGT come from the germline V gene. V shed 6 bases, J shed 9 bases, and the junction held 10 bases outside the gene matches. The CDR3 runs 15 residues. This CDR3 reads CASSRSGQGGSPLHF. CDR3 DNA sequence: TGTGCCAGCAGCCGCTCTGGACAGGGCGGTTCACCCCTCCACTTT.

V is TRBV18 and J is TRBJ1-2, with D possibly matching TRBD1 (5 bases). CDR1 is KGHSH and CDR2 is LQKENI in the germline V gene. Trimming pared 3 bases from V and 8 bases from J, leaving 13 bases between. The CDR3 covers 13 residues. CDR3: CASSPQTGDGYTF. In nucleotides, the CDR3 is TGTGCCAGCTCACCGCAAACAGGTGACGGCTACACCTTC.

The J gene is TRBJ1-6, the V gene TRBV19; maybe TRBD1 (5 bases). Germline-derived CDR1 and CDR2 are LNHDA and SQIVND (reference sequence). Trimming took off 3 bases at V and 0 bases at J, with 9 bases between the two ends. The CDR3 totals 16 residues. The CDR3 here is CASSMGRSSYNSPLHF. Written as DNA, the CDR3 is TGTGCCAGTAGTATGGGGCGGAGCTCCTATAATTCACCCCTCCACTTT.

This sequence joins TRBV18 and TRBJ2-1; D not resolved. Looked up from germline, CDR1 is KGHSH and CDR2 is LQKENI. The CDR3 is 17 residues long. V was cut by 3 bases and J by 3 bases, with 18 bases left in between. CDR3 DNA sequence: TGTGCCAGCTCACCCCGCGGCCTCCCACAAAACTACAATGAGCAGTTCTTC. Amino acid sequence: CASSPRGLPQNYNEQFF.

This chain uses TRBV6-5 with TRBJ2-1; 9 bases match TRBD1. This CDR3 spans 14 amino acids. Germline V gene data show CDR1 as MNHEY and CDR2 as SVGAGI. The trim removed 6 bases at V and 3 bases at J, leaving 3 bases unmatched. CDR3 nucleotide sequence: TGTGCCAGCAGCCGGGACAGGGTCTACAATGAGCAGTTCTTC. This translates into CASSRDRVYNEQFF.

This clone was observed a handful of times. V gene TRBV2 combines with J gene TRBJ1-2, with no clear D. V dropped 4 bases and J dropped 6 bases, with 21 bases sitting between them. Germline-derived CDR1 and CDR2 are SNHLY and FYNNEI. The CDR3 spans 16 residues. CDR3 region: CASSAGWRERWDGYTF. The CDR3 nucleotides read TGTGCCAGCAGTGCTGGATGGAGGGAACGATGGGATGGCTACACCTTC.

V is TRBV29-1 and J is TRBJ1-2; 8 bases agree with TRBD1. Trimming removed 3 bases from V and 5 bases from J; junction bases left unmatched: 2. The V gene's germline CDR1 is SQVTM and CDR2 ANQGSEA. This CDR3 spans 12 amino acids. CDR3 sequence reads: CSVDGTGYGYTF. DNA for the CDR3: TGCAGCGTTGACGGGACAGGTTATGGCTACACCTTC.

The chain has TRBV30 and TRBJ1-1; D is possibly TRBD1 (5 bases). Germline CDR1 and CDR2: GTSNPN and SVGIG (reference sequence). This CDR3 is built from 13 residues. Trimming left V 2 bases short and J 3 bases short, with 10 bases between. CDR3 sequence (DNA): TGTGCCTGGAGTCGGGGGTCGGACACTGAAGCTTTCTTT. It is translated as CAWSRGSDTEAFF. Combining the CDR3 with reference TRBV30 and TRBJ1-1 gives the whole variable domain SQTIHQWPATLVQPVGSPLSLECTVEGTSNPNLYWYRQAAGRGLQLLFYSVGIGQISSEVPQNLSASRPQDRQFILSSKKLLLSDSGFYLCAWSRGSDTEAFFGQGTRLTVV.

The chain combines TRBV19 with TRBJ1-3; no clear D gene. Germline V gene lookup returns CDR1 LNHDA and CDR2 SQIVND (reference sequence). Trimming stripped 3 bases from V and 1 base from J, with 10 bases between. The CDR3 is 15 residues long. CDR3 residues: CASSIAGGSGNTIYF. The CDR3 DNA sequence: TGTGCCAGTAGTATCGCGGGAGGATCTGGAAACACCATATATTTT. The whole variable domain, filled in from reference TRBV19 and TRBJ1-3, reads DGGITQSPKYLFRKEGQNVTLSCEQNLNHDAMYWYRQDPGQGLRLIYYSQIVNDFQKGDIAEGYSVSREKKESFPLTVTSAQKNPTAFYLCASSIAGGSGNTIYFGEGSWLTVV.

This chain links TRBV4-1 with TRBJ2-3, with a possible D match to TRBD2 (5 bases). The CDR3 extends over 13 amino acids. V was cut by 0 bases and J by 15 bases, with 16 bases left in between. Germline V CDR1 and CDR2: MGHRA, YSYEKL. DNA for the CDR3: TGCGCCAGCAGCCAAGATTCGGGGAGTGTAGGTTATTTT. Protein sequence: CASSQDSGSVGYF.

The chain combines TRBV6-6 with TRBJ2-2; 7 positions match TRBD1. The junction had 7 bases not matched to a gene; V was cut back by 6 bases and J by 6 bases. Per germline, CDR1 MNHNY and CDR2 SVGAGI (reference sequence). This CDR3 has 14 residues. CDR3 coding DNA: TGTGCCAGCAGAGACAGGGAAAAGTCCGGGGAGCTGTTTTTT. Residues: CASRDREKSGELFF.

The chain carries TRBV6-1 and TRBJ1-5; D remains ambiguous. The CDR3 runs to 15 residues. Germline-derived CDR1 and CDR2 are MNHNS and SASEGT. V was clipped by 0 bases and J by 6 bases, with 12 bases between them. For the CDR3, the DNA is TGTGCCAGCAGTGAAGCAGGCGGGTGGGGTCAGCCCCAGCATTTT. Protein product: CASSEAGGWGQPQHF.

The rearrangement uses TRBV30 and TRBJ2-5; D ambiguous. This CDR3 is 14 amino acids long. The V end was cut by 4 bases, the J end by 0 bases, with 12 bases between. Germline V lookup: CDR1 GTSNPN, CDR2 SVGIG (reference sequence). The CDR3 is CAWMRQSYQETQYF. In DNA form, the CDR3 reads TGTGCCTGGATGCGGCAGTCGTACCAAGAGACCCAGTACTTC.

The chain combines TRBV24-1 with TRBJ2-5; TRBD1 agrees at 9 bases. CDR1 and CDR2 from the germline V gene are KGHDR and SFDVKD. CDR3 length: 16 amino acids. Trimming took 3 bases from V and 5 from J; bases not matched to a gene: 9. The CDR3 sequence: CATSDGQGRVSETQYF. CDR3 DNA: TGTGCCACCAGTGATGGACAGGGGAGAGTTTCGGAGACCCAGTACTTC.